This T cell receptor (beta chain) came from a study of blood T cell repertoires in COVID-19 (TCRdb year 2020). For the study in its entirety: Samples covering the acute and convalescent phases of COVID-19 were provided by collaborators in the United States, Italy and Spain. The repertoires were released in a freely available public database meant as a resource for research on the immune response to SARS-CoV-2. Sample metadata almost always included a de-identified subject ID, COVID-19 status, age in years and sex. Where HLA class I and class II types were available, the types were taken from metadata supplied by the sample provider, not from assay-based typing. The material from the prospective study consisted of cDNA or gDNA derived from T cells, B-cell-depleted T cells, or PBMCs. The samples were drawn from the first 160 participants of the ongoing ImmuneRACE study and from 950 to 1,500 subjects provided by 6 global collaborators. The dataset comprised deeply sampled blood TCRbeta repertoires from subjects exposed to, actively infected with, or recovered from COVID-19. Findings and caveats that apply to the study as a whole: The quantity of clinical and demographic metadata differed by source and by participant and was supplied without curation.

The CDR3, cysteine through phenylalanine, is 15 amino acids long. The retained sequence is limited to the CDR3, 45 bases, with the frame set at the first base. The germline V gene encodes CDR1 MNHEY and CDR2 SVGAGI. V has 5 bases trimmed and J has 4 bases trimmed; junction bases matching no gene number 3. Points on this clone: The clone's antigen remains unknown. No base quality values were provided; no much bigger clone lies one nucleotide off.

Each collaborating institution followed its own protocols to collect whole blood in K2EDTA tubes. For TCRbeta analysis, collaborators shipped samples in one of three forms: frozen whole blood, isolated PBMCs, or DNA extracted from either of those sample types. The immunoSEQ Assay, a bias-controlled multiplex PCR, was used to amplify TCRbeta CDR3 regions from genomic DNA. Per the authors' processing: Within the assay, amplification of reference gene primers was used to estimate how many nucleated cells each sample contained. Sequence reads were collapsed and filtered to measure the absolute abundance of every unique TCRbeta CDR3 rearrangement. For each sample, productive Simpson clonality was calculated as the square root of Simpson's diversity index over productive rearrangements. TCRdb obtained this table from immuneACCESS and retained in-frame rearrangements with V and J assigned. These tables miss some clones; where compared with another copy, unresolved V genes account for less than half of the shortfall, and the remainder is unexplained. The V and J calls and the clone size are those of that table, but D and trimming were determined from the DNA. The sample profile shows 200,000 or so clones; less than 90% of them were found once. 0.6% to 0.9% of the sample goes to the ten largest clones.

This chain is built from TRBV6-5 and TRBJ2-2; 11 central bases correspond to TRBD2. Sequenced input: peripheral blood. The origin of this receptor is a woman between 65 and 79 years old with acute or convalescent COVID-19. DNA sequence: TGTGCCAGCAGTACCGGGACTAGCGGCACCGGGGAGCTGTTTTTT. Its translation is CASSTGTSGTGELFF.